The present entry profiles one T cell receptor beta chain with its context. Authors' analysis steps: Researchers report that nucleated cell counts were estimated from reference gene primer amplification. Repertoires were generated with immunoSEQ multiplex PCR, while TCRdb's copy carries only in-frame clones and drops some. The V and J calls and clone size are taken from that table; D and trimming were inferred from the DNA. The data contain 220,000 or so clones, around 80% of them singletons. This record comes from a study of blood T cell repertoires in COVID-19. Turning to the study itself: Samples representing acute and convalescent COVID-19 were sourced from the United States, Italy and Spain. Sources were T cells, B-cell-depleted T cells, or PBMCs; the material itself was cDNA or gDNA.

CDR1 MNHNY and CDR2 SVGAGI come from the germline V gene (reference sequence). The CDR3 runs to 13 residues. V lost 5 bases, J lost 0 bases, and 7 bases lay in between. This rearrangement joins TRBV6-6 to TRBJ1-1; no firm D call. The receptor was isolated from a woman between 65 and 79 years old with acute or convalescent COVID-19. Sequences were obtained from peripheral blood. As DNA, the CDR3 is TGTGCCAGCAGTCCCAGGATGAACACTGAAGCTTTCTTT. As protein: CASSPRMNTEAFF.